This passage covers 8 T cell receptor beta chains from one sample sequenced in a study of radiotherapy plus CTLA-4 blockade in lung cancer. Produced via immunoSEQ multiplex PCR; TCRdb's table is partial and in-frame only. The table lists some 80,000 clones, around 79% of them singletons. The sample was peripheral blood, taken from a patient treated with radiotherapy plus ipilimumab. Receptors originate from a human donor with non-small cell lung cancer whose response to radiotherapy plus ipilimumab could not be evaluated. Some clones in this sample may be carry-over from other donors' samples.

This chain uses TRBV18 with TRBJ2-5; D may be TRBD2 (6 bases). Germline loops: CDR1 KGHSH, CDR2 LQKENI. Trimming left V 11 bases short and J 5 bases short, with 12 bases between. This CDR3 is 11 amino acids long. CDR3 sequence reads: CAGGIRETQYF. The CDR3 DNA follows: TGTGCCGGAGGGATACGGGAGACCCAGTACTTC.

This clone was seen only once. The chain has TRBV2 and TRBJ2-7; weak D call: TRBD2 (6 bases). Per germline, CDR1 SNHLY and CDR2 FYNNEI. The CDR3 loop spans 12 amino acids. The V and J ends lost 8 bases and 5 bases respectively, with 13 bases between them. In DNA, the CDR3 is TGTGCCAGCTTAGGGGCGGGGAACGAGCAGTACTTC. This translates into CASLGAGNEQYF.

V usage is TRBV9 and J usage is TRBJ1-2, with D unresolved. V dropped 0 bases and J dropped 8 bases, with 17 bases sitting between them. The germline V gene encodes CDR1 SGDLS and CDR2 YYNGEE. This CDR3 has 15 amino acids. The CDR3 region is CASSVEALHGGGYTF. The CDR3 DNA reads as TGTGCCAGCAGCGTAGAGGCCCTTCATGGCGGGGGCTACACCTTC. Using reference TRBV9 and TRBJ1-2 for the parts outside the CDR3, the full variable domain is DSGVTQTPKHLITATGQRVTLRCSPRSGDLSVYWYQQSLDQGLQFLIQYYNGEERAKGNILERFSAQQFPDLHSELNLSSLELGDSALYFCASSVEALHGGGYTFGSGTRLTVV.

The genes are TRBV5-4 and TRBJ2-4, with D possibly matching TRBD2 (7 bases). V was pared by 0 bases and J by 3 bases, with 13 bases between. CDR1 is SGHNT, CDR2 YYREEE, per germline (reference sequence). The CDR3 loop spans 16 amino acids. CDR3 bases: TGTGCCAGCAGCTTGGAGGGGGGGCAAAGCAAAAACATTCAGTACTTC. This codes for CASSLEGGQSKNIQYF.

The V call is TRBV6-6, the J call TRBJ1-1, with TRBD1 matching 10 bases. Germline CDR1 is MNHNY and CDR2 is SVGAGI (reference sequence). V shed 6 bases and J 3 bases; nucleotides not matched to a gene: 4. The CDR3 length is 14 residues. CDR3 nucleotide sequence: TGTGCCAGCAGCCGACAGGGGGCTGACACTGAAGCTTTCTTT. It is translated as CASSRQGADTEAFF.

V gene TRBV30 combines with J gene TRBJ1-5; D not resolved. V lost 0 bases and J 5 bases, leaving 11 bases between the germline ends. This CDR3 comprises 14 residues. The germline V gene has CDR1 GTSNPN and CDR2 SVGIG (reference sequence). The CDR3 coding sequence is TGTGCCTGGAGTGTCGACAATCTGGATCAGCCCCAGCATTTT. Its protein product is CAWSVDNLDQPQHF.

The genes are TRBV6-1 and TRBJ2-1, with D tentatively TRBD1 (5 bases). This CDR3 comprises 14 residues. Trimming stripped 4 bases from V and 0 bases from J, with 7 bases between. Germline CDR1 reads MNHNS; CDR2 reads SASEGT. The CDR3 here is CASSGGLSYNEQFF. The DNA for the CDR3 is TGTGCCAGCAGTGGGGGCCTCTCCTACAATGAGCAGTTCTTC.

The V call is TRBV7-9, the J call TRBJ1-1; 7 bases map to TRBD1. Germline V gene lookup returns CDR1 SEHNR and CDR2 FQNEAQ (reference sequence). CDR3 length: 16 residues. V dropped 5 bases and J dropped 1; count of bases not matched to a gene: 10. The CDR3 protein is CASSQGWGQKNTEAFF. In DNA form, the CDR3 reads TGTGCCAGCAGCCAGGGGTGGGGACAGAAGAACACTGAAGCTTTCTTT.